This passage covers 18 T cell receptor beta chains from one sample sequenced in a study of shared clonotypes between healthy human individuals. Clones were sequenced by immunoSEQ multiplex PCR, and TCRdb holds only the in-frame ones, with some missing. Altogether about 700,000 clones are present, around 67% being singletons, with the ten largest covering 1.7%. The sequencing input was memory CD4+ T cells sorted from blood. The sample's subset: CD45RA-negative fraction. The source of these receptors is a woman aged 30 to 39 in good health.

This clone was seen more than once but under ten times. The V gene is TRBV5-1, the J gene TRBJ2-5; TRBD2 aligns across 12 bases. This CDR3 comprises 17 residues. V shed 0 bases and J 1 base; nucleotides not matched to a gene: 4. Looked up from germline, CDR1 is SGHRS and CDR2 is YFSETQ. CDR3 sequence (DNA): TGCGCCAGCAGCTTGGGGACTAGCGGGAACGTCCAAGAGACCCAGTACTTC. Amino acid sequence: CASSLGTSGNVQETQYF.

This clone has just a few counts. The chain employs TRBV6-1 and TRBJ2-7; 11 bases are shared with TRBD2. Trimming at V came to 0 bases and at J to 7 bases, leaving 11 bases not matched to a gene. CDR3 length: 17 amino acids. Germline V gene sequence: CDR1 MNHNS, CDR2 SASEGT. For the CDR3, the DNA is TGTGCCAGCAGTGAAGCGAGAGCTAGCGGGAGGCCCAGGGAGCAGTACTTC. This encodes CASSEARASGRPREQYF.

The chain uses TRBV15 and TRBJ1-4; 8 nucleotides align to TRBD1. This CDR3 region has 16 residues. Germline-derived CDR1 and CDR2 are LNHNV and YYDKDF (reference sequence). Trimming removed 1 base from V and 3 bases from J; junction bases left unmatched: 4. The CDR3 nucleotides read TGTGCCACCAGCAGAGCCTTGGGACAGGCTAATGAAAAACTGTTTTTT. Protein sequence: CATSRALGQANEKLFF. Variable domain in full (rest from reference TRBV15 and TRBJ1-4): DAMVIQNPRYQVTQFGKPVTLSCSQTLNHNVMYWYQQKSSQAPKLLFHYYDKDFNNEADTPDNFQSRRPNTSFCFLDIRSPGLGDTAMYLCATSRALGQANEKLFFGSGTQLSVL.

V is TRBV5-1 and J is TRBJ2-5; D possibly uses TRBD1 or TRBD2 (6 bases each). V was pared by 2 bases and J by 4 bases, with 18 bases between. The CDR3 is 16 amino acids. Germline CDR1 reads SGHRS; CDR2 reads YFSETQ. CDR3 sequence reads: CASSLLRGGAGETQYF. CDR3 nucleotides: TGCGCCAGCAGCTTACTCAGGGGTGGAGCGGGAGAGACCCAGTACTTC.

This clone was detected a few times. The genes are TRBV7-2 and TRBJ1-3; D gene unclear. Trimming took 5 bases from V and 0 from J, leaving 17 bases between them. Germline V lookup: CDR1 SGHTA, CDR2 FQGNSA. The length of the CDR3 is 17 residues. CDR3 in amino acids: CASSARGLARSGNTIYF. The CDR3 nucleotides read TGTGCCAGCAGCGCCCGCGGATTAGCCCGCTCTGGAAACACCATATATTTT.

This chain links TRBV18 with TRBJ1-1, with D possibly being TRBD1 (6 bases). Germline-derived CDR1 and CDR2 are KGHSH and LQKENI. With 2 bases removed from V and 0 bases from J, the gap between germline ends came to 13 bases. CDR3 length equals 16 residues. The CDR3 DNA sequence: TGTGCCAGCTCACCAAACAGGGACCTCATGAACACTGAAGCTTTCTTT. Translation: CASSPNRDLMNTEAFF.

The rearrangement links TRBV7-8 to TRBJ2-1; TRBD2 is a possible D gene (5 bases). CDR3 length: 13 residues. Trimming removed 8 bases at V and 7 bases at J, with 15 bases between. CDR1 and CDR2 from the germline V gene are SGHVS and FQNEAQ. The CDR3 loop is CASFGVQANEQFF. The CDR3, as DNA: TGTGCCAGCTTCGGGGTGCAAGCTAATGAGCAGTTCTTC.

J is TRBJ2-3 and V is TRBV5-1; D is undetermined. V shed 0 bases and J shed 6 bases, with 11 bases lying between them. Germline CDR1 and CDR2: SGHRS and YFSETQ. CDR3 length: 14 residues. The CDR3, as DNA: TGCGCCAGCAGCTTGGACGTTGAGGTGGATACGCAGTATTTT. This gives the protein CASSLDVEVDTQYF.

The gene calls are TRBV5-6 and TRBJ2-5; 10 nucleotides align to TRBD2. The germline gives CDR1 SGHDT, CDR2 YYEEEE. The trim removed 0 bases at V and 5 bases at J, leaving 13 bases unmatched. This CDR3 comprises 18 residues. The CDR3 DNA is TGTGCCAGCAGCTTGGAAACTAGCGGGAATGGTGGTTTGGAGACCCAGTACTTC. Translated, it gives CASSLETSGNGGLETQYF.

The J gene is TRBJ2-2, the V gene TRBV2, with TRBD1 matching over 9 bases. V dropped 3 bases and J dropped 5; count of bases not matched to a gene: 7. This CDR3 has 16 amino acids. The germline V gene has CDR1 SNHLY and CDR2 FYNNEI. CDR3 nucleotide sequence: TGTGCCAGCAGTGAGAATTGGACAGGGGTAACCGGGGAGCTGTTTTTT. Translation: CASSENWTGVTGELFF.

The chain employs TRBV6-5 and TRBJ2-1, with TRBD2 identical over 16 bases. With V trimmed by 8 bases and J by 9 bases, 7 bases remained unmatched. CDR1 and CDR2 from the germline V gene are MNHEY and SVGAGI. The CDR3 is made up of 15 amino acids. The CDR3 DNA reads TGTGCCAGCTTGGGACTAGCGGGAGGGAGAGGTGAGCAGTTCTTC. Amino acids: CASLGLAGGRGEQFF.

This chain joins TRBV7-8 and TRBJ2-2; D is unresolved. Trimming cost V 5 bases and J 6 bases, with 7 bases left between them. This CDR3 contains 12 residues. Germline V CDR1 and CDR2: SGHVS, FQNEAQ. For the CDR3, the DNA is TGTGCCAGCAGCCGTATGGCCGGGGAGCTGTTTTTT. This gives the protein CASSRMAGELFF.

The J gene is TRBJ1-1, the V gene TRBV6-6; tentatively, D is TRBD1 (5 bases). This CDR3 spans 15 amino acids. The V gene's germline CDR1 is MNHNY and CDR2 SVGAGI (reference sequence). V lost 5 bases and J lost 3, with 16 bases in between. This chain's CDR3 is CASSNTELGDTEAFF. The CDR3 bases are TGTGCCAGCAGTAATACGGAGCTGGGGGACACTGAAGCTTTCTTT.

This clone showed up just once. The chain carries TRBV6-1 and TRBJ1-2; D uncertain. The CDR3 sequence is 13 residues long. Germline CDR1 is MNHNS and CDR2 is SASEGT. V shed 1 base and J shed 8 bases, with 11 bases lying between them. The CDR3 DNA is TGTGCCAGCAGTGAAGGACCGGGTGGGGGCTACACCTTC. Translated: CASSEGPGGGYTF.

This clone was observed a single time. The CDR3 nucleotides are TGTGCCAGTAGTATCCGACCAAGGGAGTCATACGAGCAGTACTTC. Translation gives CASSIRPRESYEQYF. This rearrangement joins TRBV19 to TRBJ2-7; perhaps TRBD2 as D (5 bases). This CDR3 region has 15 residues. The V end lost 3 bases, the J end lost 4 bases, and 16 bases lay between the germline ends. CDR1 and CDR2 (germline): LNHDA, SQIVND (reference sequence). Variable domain in full (rest from reference TRBV19 and TRBJ2-7): DGGITQSPKYLFRKEGQNVTLSCEQNLNHDAMYWYRQDPGQGLRLIYYSQIVNDFQKGDIAEGYSVSREKKESFPLTVTSAQKNPTAFYLCASSIRPRESYEQYFGPGTRLTVT.

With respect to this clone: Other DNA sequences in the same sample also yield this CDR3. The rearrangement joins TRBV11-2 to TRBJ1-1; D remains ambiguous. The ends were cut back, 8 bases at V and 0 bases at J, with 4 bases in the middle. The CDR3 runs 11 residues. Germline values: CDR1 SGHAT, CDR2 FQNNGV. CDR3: CASSLNTEAFF. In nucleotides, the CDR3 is TGTGCCAGCTCGTTGAACACTGAAGCTTTCTTT.

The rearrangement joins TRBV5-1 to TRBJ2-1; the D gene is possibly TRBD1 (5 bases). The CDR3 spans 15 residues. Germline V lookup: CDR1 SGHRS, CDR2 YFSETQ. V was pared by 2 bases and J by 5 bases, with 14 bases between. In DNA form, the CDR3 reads TGCGCCAGCAGCTTATGGCAGGGCCTGAACAATGAGCAGTTCTTC. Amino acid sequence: CASSLWQGLNNEQFF.

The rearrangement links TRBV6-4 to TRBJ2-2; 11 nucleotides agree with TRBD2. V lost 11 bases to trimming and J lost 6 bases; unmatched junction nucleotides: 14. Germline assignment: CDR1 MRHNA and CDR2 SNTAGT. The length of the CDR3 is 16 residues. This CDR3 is CAGGYPGLADAGELFF. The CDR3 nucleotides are TGTGCCGGGGGGTACCCGGGACTAGCGGATGCCGGGGAGCTGTTTTTT.